This T cell receptor beta chain stems from a study of T-cell reconstitution after alpha-beta-depleted transplantation in children. CDR3 size: 13 residues. Trimming stripped 1 base from V and 6 bases from J, with 9 bases between. This clonotype was counted between two and nine times. The TCRbeta library incorporated unique molecular identifiers. TCRdb passed the PCR reads through MiXCR, listing each CDR3 protein once. The sample includes 440,000 or so distinct CDR3 sequences, roughly 10% of them seen just once. This specimen consisted of PBMCs from the stem cell graft donor, obtained from the stem cell graft. This chain joins TRBV12-3 or TRBV12-4 and TRBJ1-1; maybe TRBD1 (5 bases). The clonotype originates from a human donor who donated a stem cell graft to a child with acute myeloid leukemia. CDR3 bases: TGTGCCAGCAGTTTAGGGGGGTCGGCTGAAGCTTTCTTT. Protein: CASSLGGSAEAFF.